Listed below are T cell receptor beta chains from one sample, sequenced in a study of regulatory T cells in long-lasting Graves disease. TCRdb processed the multiplex PCR reads anew with MiXCR; each CDR3 protein has one entry. The profile shows 300,000 to 450,000 distinct CDR3 sequences, around 16% of them singletons. The starting material was peripheral blood mononuclear cells (PBMCs), obtained at new diagnosis, from a patient treated with antithyroid drugs. The receptors stem from a female donor with Graves disease. Each CDR3 is given with its conserved first and last residue. D genes are given only for firm matches. A row's size may be missing; if present it is once, few, many or a size class.

J gene | D gene | clone size | V gene | CDR3 protein | CDR3 DNA
TRBJ2-5 | - | many | TRBV6-2/TRBV6-3 | CASSYGRGRGQKETQYF | TGTGCCAGCAGTTACGGGAGGGGGCGCGGGCAGAAAGAGACCCAGTACTTC
TRBJ2-3 | - | many | TRBV29-1 | CSSGGDTQYF | TGCAGCTCCGGGGGAGATACGCAGTATTTT
TRBJ1-4 | - | few | TRBV7-2 | CASSSNGVNEKLFF | TGTGCCAGCAGTTCCAACGGGGTAAATGAAAAACTGTTTTTT
TRBJ2-5 | - | many | TRBV5-1 | CASRETGQETQYF | TGCGCCAGCAGAGAGACAGGACAAGAGACCCAGTACTTC
TRBJ1-1 | - | few | TRBV27 | CASSLLGGEAFF | TGTGCCAGCAGTTTATTGGGAGGGGAAGCTTTCTTT
TRBJ2-1 | TRBD2 | many | TRBV9 | CASSVVWSPGGEQFF | TGTGCCAGCAGCGTAGTTTGGTCTCCGGGGGGAGAGCAGTTCTTC
TRBJ2-3 | TRBD2 | many | TRBV4-3 | CASSPTLAGGTDTQYF | TGCGCCAGCAGCCCCACACTAGCGGGAGGCACAGATACGCAGTATTTT
TRBJ2-6 | - | many | TRBV24-1 | CATSVGGLSSGANVLTF | TGTGCCACCAGCGTGGGGGGCCTAAGCTCTGGGGCCAACGTCCTGACTTTC
TRBJ1-5 | - | - | TRBV6-1 | CASSRTSKQPQHF | TGTGCCAGCAGTAGGACGTCCAAACAGCCCCAGCATTTT
TRBJ1-2 | TRBD1 | many | TRBV20-1 | CSATSTGVYGYTF | TGCAGTGCTACCTCGACAGGGGTGTATGGCTACACCTTC
TRBJ2-7 | - | many | TRBV6-5 | CASSYGRGVNYEQYF | TGTGCCAGCAGTTACGGCAGGGGAGTTAACTACGAGCAGTACTTC
TRBJ1-5 | TRBD1 | many | TRBV24-1 | CATDRGQYHQINQPQHF | TGTGCCACGGACAGGGGCCAATATCACCAGATTAATCAGCCCCAGCATTTT
TRBJ1-1 | - | - | TRBV19 | CASSILAQGTEAFF | TGTGCCAGTAGTATTCTGGCCCAGGGCACTGAAGCTTTCTTT
TRBJ1-5 | - | many | TRBV20-1 | CSASGSVGIIDNQPQHF | TGCAGTGCTTCCGGATCTGTGGGGATAATAGACAATCAGCCCCAGCATTTT
TRBJ1-1 | - | many | TRBV7-9 | CASSLGGATEAFF | TGTGCCAGCAGCTTAGGGGGCGCGACTGAAGCTTTCTTT
TRBJ2-6 | TRBD1 | many | TRBV19 | CASSLDRSDFSGANVLTF | TGTGCCAGTAGTTTGGACAGGAGTGACTTCTCTGGGGCCAACGTCCTGACTTTC
TRBJ2-2 | - | many | TRBV2 | CARRDANTGELFF | TGTGCCCGGCGAGACGCGAACACCGGGGAGCTGTTTTTT
TRBJ1-3 | - | many | TRBV7-9 | CASSPSVDGNTIYF | TGTGCCAGCAGCCCTTCCGTGGACGGAAACACCATATATTTT
TRBJ2-7 | TRBD2 | - | TRBV6-9 | CASSYAGTSGSYEQYF | TGTGCCAGCAGTTACGCTGGGACTAGCGGGAGTTACGAGCAGTACTTC
TRBJ2-3 | - | few | TRBV9 | CAGSKDSLTDTQYF | TGTGCCGGGTCCAAGGACAGTTTGACAGATACGCAGTATTTT
TRBJ2-5 | TRBD2 | - | TRBV7-9 | CASSWTSGAQVTQYF | TGTGCCAGCAGCTGGACTAGCGGGGCGCAGGTGACCCAGTACTTC
TRBJ1-6 | - | few | TRBV9 | CASSVRGGYSPLHF | TGTGCCAGCAGCGTGAGGGGGGGTTATTCACCCCTCCACTTT
TRBJ1-3 | - | few | TRBV4-3 | CASSSTSSGNTIYF | TGCGCCAGCAGCAGCACGAGCTCTGGAAACACCATATATTTT
TRBJ1-1 | TRBD1 | many | TRBV7-9 | CASIPEGQGVTEAFF | TGTGCCAGCATACCCGAGGGACAGGGGGTGACTGAAGCTTTCTTT
TRBJ2-7 | - | - | TRBV19 | CASSKDPIYEQYF | TGTGCCAGTAGTAAGGACCCCATCTACGAGCAGTACTTC
TRBJ1-2 | - | - | TRBV9 | CASSVQSTNYGYTF | TGTGCCAGCAGCGTGCAATCGACTAACTATGGCTACACCTTC
TRBJ2-3 | - | - | TRBV9 | CASSVNLVYARDTQYF | TGTGCCAGCAGCGTAAATCTTGTTTATGCACGTGATACGCAGTATTTT
TRBJ2-7 | TRBD2 | many | TRBV6-2/TRBV6-3 | CASSYSSVEAGVSYEQYF | TGTGCCAGCAGTTACTCTTCCGTTGAGGCGGGGGTCTCCTACGAGCAGTACTTC
TRBJ1-2 | - | many | TRBV3-1 | CASSSRLGGSNDGYTF | TGTGCCAGCAGCTCTCGCCTCGGGGGAAGTAACGATGGCTACACCTTC
TRBJ2-5 | - | once | TRBV3-2 | CASSQGLDYPQETQYF | TGTGCCAGCAGCCAAGGCCTAGACTACCCCCAAGAGACCCAGTACTTC
TRBJ2-3 | TRBD2 | many | TRBV7-2 | CASRPQSGRADTQYF | TGTGCCAGCAGGCCCCAAAGCGGGAGGGCAGATACGCAGTATTTT
TRBJ1-1 | TRBD1 | - | TRBV11-3 | CASSSGQGKAVNTEAFF | TGTGCCAGCAGCTCCGGACAGGGGAAGGCCGTGAACACTGAAGCTTTCTTT
TRBJ1-4 | - | many | TRBV7-2 | CASSLLGGEGKLFF | TGTGCCAGCAGCTTACTGGGGGGAGAGGGAAAACTGTTTTTT
TRBJ1-2 | - | - | TRBV19 | CATSAGRNYGYTF | TGTGCCACCTCAGCGGGCAGAAACTATGGCTACACCTTC
TRBJ1-1 | - | few | TRBV7-9 | CASSSGSTEAFF | TGTGCCAGCAGCTCCGGAAGCACTGAAGCTTTCTTT
TRBJ2-5 | TRBD1 | many | TRBV28 | CASSTRTGGETQYF | TGTGCCAGCAGTACCCGGACAGGGGGAGAGACCCAGTACTTC
TRBJ1-4 | - | many | TRBV5-6 | CASRGTTNEKLFF | TGTGCCAGCAGGGGCACAACTAATGAAAAACTGTTTTTT
TRBJ2-7 | TRBD1 | many | TRBV5-1 | CASSVPSTGGIEQYF | TGCGCCAGCAGCGTACCATCGACAGGGGGGATCGAGCAGTACTTC
TRBJ2-7 | - | many | TRBV6-5 | CASSYRKNYEQYF | TGTGCCAGCAGTTATAGGAAAAATTACGAGCAGTACTTC
TRBJ2-1 | TRBD1 | - | TRBV11-3 | CASSRGQGASNEQFF | TGTGCCAGCAGCCGAGGACAGGGGGCTTCCAATGAGCAGTTCTTC
TRBJ1-5 | - | many | TRBV28 | CASSFPREWSQPQHF | TGTGCCAGCAGTTTCCCCAGGGAGTGGAGTCAGCCCCAGCATTTT
TRBJ1-1 | TRBD1 | many | TRBV7-8 | CASSLVIIDRGWNTEAFF | TGTGCCAGCAGCTTAGTAATAATTGACAGGGGATGGAACACTGAAGCTTTCTTT
TRBJ1-1 | - | few | TRBV5-1 | CASSLAPAGANTEAFF | TGCGCCAGCAGCTTGGCTCCCGCCGGTGCGAACACTGAAGCTTTCTTT
TRBJ1-5 | TRBD1 | few | TRBV12-3/TRBV12-4 | CASKQGAGVLGNQPQHF | TGTGCCAGCAAACAGGGGGCAGGAGTGTTGGGCAATCAGCCCCAGCATTTT
TRBJ1-5 | - | many | TRBV12-3/TRBV12-4 | CASSLGGLGGFENQPQHF | TGTGCCAGCAGTTTAGGGGGGTTGGGAGGGTTCGAGAATCAGCCCCAGCATTTT
TRBJ2-7 | - | few | TRBV7-9 | CASSLDGGASGQYF | TGTGCCAGCAGCTTAGATGGGGGGGCGAGCGGGCAGTACTTC
TRBJ1-5 | - | many | TRBV2 | CASSELGQISNQPQHF | TGTGCCAGCAGTGAACTAGGGCAGATTAGCAATCAGCCCCAGCATTTT